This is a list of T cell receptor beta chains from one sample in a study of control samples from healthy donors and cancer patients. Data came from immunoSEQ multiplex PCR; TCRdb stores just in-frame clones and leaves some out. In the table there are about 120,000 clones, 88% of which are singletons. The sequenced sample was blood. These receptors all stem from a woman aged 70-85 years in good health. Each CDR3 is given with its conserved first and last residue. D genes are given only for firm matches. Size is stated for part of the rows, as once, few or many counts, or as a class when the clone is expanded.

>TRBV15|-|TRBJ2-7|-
CATSNIRRGTYEQYF
TGTGCCACGAGCAACATTCGTCGGGGGACCTACGAGCAGTACTTC
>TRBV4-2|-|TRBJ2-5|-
CASSQVGPLETQYF
TGTGCCAGCAGCCAAGTCGGCCCCCTGGAGACCCAGTACTTC
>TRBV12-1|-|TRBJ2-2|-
CASSFGPGGAPYTGELFF
TGTGCCAGCAGCTTTGGGCCCGGAGGGGCGCCCTACACCGGGGAGCTGTTTTTT
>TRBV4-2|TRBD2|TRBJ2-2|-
CASSQDFGGANTGELFF
TGTGCCAGCAGCCAAGATTTCGGGGGGGCGAACACCGGGGAGCTGTTTTTT
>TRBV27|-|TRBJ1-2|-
CASSFRVFGYGYTF
TGTGCCAGCAGTTTCAGGGTTTTCGGCTATGGCTACACCTTC
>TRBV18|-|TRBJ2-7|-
CASSPQNGGAAYEQYF
TGTGCCAGCTCACCACAAAATGGGGGGGCTGCCTACGAGCAGTACTTC
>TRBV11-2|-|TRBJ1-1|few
CASSLDVRTEAFF
TGTGCCAGCAGCTTAGATGTACGGACTGAAGCTTTCTTT
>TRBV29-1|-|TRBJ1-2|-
CSVEHSTGSGYTF
TGCAGCGTTGAGCATTCCACAGGGAGTGGCTACACCTTC
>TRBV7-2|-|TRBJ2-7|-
CASSPRSGDEQYF
TGTGCCAGCAGCCCCCGGTCGGGGGACGAGCAGTACTTC
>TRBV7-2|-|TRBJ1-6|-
CASRPKGGGNSPLHF
TGTGCCAGCAGGCCCAAGGGCGGGGGGAATTCACCCCTCCACTTT
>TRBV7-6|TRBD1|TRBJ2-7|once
CASSQPGTGGYEQYF
TGTGCCAGCAGCCAACCAGGGACAGGGGGCTACGAGCAGTACTTC
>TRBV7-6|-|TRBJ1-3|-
CASSLKAAQGNTIYF
TGTGCCAGCAGCTTAAAGGCAGCTCAGGGAAACACCATATATTTT
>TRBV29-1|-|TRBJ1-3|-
CSVEDNQGRENWSSGNTIYF
TGCAGCGTTGAAGATAACCAGGGCAGGGAGAATTGGAGCTCTGGAAACACCATATATTTT
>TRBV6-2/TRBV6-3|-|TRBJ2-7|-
CASSPRPGQTYEQYF
TGTGCCAGCAGTCCCCGACCGGGACAAACCTACGAGCAGTACTTC
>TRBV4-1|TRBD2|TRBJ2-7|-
CASTQNPGLEGDEQYF
TGCGCCAGCACCCAAAACCCGGGACTAGAGGGGGACGAGCAGTACTTC
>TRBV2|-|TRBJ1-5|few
CASRDSNQPQHF
TGTGCCAGCAGAGATAGCAATCAGCCCCAGCATTTT
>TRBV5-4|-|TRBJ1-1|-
CASERGMNTEAFF
TGTGCCAGCGAGCGAGGCATGAACACTGAAGCTTTCTTT
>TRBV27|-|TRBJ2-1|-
CASKRGDYNEQFF
TGTGCCAGCAAAAGAGGGGATTACAATGAGCAGTTCTTC
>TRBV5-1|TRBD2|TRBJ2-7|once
CASSLSPSGGTTYEQYF
TGCGCCAGCAGCTTGTCCCCCAGCGGGGGAACCACCTACGAGCAGTACTTC
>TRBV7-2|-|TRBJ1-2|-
CASSPALAGYTF
TGTGCCAGCAGCCCAGCTCTAGCGGGCTACACCTTC
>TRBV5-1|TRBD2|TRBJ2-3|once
CASSLGLETDTQYF
TGCGCCAGCAGCCTGGGACTAGAGACAGATACGCAGTATTTT
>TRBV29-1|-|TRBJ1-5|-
CSVGNGNQPQHF
TGCAGCGTTGGAAACGGCAATCAGCCCCAGCATTTT
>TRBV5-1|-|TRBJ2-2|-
CASSLGQGVGELFF
TGCGCCAGCAGCTTGGGCCAGGGCGTCGGGGAGCTGTTTTTT
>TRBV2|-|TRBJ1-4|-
CASSEKRKLFF
TGTGCCAGCAGTGAAAAGAGGAAACTGTTTTTT
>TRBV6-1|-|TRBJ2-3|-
CASSEAGPDTQYF
TGTGCCAGCAGTGAAGCTGGACCAGATACGCAGTATTTT
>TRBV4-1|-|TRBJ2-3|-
CASSQEATEGGTDTQYF
TGCGCCAGCAGCCAAGAAGCGACGGAGGGTGGCACAGATACGCAGTATTTT
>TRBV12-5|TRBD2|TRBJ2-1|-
CASGLFSGGANEQFF
TGTGCTAGTGGTCTATTTAGCGGGGGGGCGAATGAGCAGTTCTTC
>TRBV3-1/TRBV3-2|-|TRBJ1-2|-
CASSHGSGGRHGYTF
TGTGCCAGCAGCCACGGATCAGGAGGCAGGCATGGCTACACCTTC
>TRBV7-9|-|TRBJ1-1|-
CASSQVFSATEAFF
TGTGCCAGCAGCCAAGTCTTCTCAGCCACTGAAGCTTTCTTT
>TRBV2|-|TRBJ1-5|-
CASDLGSNQPQHF
TGTGCCAGCGATTTAGGCTCCAATCAGCCCCAGCATTTT
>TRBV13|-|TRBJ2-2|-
CASRLGGARTGELFF
TGTGCCAGCAGGCTAGGCGGGGCACGGACCGGGGAGCTGTTTTTT
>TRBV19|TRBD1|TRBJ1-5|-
CASRSDRVRAPQHF
TGTGCCAGTAGATCAGACAGGGTACGCGCGCCCCAGCATTTT